This T cell receptor (beta chain) was sequenced for a study of post-analysis software for immune sequencing data. Study overall: Relapsing-remitting, secondary progressive and progressive-relapsing forms of multiple sclerosis all featured among disease courses.

Study results and caveats: Included in a set of several TRBV segments more frequent in patients than controls were TRBV5-6, TRBV5-1 and TRBV20-1. Batch-mates among the samples co-clustered strongly by F measure. When compared against controls, multiple sclerosis patients showed significantly lower normalized Chao1 diversity.

Tagging with unique molecular identifiers was a feature of the TCR beta cDNA libraries. It was from approximately 0.91 to 9.4 million T cells that 530,000 or so cDNA molecules came. TCRdb re-called the PCR reads with MiXCR, one entry per CDR3 protein. The sample holds approximately 260,000 distinct CDR3 sequences; 35% to 40% are singletons and the top ten take less than 6%. This clonotype was seen many times. The target antigen is unknown. The germline V gene has CDR1 KGHDR and CDR2 SFDVKD. The CDR3 runs 16 residues. Deletions cut 4 bases from V and 5 bases from J, with 19 bases between. Sequenced input: blood. V and J are TRBV24-1 and TRBJ2-5, with D possibly being TRBD1 (6 bases). The sequence was obtained from a girl aged 5-17 years with multiple sclerosis. This chain's CDR3 is CATSDPGRRGEETQYF. The CDR3 region has the DNA TGTGCCACCAGTGACCCGGGACGCAGGGGCGAGGAGACCCAGTACTTC.